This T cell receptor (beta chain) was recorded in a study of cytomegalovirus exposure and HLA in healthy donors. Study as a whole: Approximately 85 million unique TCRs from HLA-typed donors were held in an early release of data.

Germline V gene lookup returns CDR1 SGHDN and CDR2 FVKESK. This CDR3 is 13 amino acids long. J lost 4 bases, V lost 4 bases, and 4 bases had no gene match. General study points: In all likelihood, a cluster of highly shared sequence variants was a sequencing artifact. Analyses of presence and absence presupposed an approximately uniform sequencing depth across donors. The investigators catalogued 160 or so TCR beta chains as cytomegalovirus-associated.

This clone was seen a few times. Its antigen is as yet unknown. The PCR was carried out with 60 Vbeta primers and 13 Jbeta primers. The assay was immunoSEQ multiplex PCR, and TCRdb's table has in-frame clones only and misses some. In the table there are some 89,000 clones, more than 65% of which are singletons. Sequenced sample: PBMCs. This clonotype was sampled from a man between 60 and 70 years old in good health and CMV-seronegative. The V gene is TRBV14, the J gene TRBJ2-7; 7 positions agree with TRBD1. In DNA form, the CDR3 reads TGTGCCAGCAGCCGCTTACAGGGGTACGAGCAGTACTTC. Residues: CASSRLQGYEQYF.